These 3 T cell receptor beta chains were sequenced from one sample in a study of cytomegalovirus exposure and HLA in healthy donors. Primers: 60 Vbeta forward and 13 Jbeta reverse. Generated by immunoSEQ multiplex PCR, the TCRdb table keeps only in-frame clones and is missing some. The profile shows 180,000 or so clones, around three quarters of them singletons. Sequenced input: PBMCs. These receptors were collected from a woman aged 25 to 45 in good health and CMV-seropositive.

V usage is TRBV9 and J usage is TRBJ2-7; TRBD2 matches 8 bases. This CDR3 is built from 15 residues. The J segment lost 6 bases and the V segment lost 0 bases, leaving 8 bases of the junction unmatched. Germline loops: CDR1 SGDLS, CDR2 YYNGEE. CDR3: CASSVDGGGSLEQYF. CDR3 DNA sequence: TGTGCCAGCAGCGTAGATGGCGGGGGGTCTCTCGAGCAGTACTTC.

The gene calls are TRBV25-1 and TRBJ2-7; 8 nucleotides line up with TRBD2. The CDR3 has 15 residues. V dropped 3 bases and J dropped 3; count of bases not matched to a gene: 7. Germline V gene lookup returns CDR1 MGHDK and CDR2 SYGVNS. The CDR3 region has the DNA TGTGCCAGCAGTGAGGGGTTAGCGGGATACTACGAGCAGTACTTC. Its translation: CASSEGLAGYYEQYF.

The chain recombines TRBV15 with TRBJ2-7, with a tentative D call TRBD2 (6 bases). The CDR3 contains 15 residues. Germline assignment: CDR1 LNHNV and CDR2 YYDKDF (reference sequence). V was cut by 0 bases and J by 0 bases, with 9 bases left in between. The CDR3 coding sequence is TGTGCCACCAGCAGAGACGGGGGTTTCTCCTACGAGCAGTACTTC. It is translated as CATSRDGGFSYEQYF.